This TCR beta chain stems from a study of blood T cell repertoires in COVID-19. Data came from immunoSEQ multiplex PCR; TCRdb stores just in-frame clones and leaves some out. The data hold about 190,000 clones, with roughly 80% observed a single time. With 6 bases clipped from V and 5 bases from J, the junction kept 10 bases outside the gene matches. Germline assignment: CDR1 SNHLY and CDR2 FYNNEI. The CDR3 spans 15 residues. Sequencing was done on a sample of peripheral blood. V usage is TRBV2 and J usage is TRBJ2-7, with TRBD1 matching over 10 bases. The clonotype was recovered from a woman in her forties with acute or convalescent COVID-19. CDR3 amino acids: CASRKTGTGAHEQYF. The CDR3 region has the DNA TGTGCCAGCAGGAAAACCGGGACAGGGGCCCACGAGCAGTACTTC.